The 23 T cell receptor beta chains presented below share a single source sample, sequenced in a study of OX40 agonist ivuxolimab in advanced cancers. Some clones are missing from TCRdb's copy, which holds only in-frame ones; the method was immunoSEQ multiplex PCR. The sample lists approximately 50,000 clones, roughly 89% seen once, with about 0.62% in the top ten. Sequenced here: CD4+ or CD8+ T cells sorted from blood, sampled in a trial of the OX40 agonist ivuxolimab. The receptors stem from an adult with an advanced solid tumor such as melanoma, head and neck, liver or kidney cancer.

This rearrangement joins TRBV2 to TRBJ2-7; the match to TRBD2 covers 8 bases. This CDR3 has 13 amino acids. The V gene's germline CDR1 is SNHLY and CDR2 FYNNEI. Trimming removed 11 bases from V and 6 bases from J; junction bases left unmatched: 12. In DNA, the CDR3 is TGTGCCGGCTACCAGCGGGAGCGGGGCGAGCAGTACTTC. Residues: CAGYQRERGEQYF. Complete variable domain (other parts from reference TRBV2 and TRBJ2-7): EPEVTQTPSHQVTQMGQEVILRCVPISNHLYFYWYRQILGQKVEFLVSFYNNEISEKSEIFDDQFSVERPDGSNFTLKIRSTKLEDSAMYFCAGYQRERGEQYFGPGTRLTVT.

Note on this clone: In the same sample, other DNA sequences code for this CDR3. V is TRBV28 and J is TRBJ1-4, with D unresolved. V lost 1 base and J 8 bases, leaving 11 bases between the germline ends. Germline loops: CDR1 MDHEN, CDR2 SYDVKM. CDR3 length: 14 residues. CDR3: CASSLSGSGEKLFF. In DNA form, the CDR3 reads TGTGCCAGCAGTTTATCCGGTTCTGGGGAAAAACTGTTTTTT.

This rearrangement joins TRBV27 to TRBJ2-2; tentatively, D is TRBD2 (6 bases). The CDR3 totals 15 residues. The V gene lost 0 bases and the J gene lost 7 bases, with 12 bases spanning the gap. Germline V gives CDR1 MNHEY, CDR2 SMNVEV (reference sequence). The CDR3 loop reads CASSLSRVAVGELFF. CDR3 coding DNA: TGTGCCAGCAGTTTATCTAGGGTAGCGGTCGGGGAGCTGTTTTTT.

This rearrangement joins TRBV7-6 to TRBJ2-7; TRBD2 agrees at 9 bases. Germline values: CDR1 SGHVS, CDR2 FNYEAQ. Trimming at V came to 6 bases and at J to 0 bases, leaving 9 bases not matched to a gene. CDR3 length equals 16 residues. The CDR3 loop reads CASSSLPSGVSYEQYF. In nucleotides, the CDR3 is TGTGCCAGCAGTTCGCTTCCTAGCGGGGTCTCCTACGAGCAGTACTTC.

This rearrangement joins TRBV9 to TRBJ1-1; possible D gene TRBD1, 5 bases. The V end was cut by 0 bases, the J end by 3 bases, with 12 bases between. The CDR3 runs to 15 residues. CDR1 is SGDLS and CDR2 is YYNGEE in the germline V gene. CDR3 in DNA: TGTGCCAGCAGCGTAGCTGGGGGTGGTTACACTGAAGCTTTCTTT. Amino acid sequence: CASSVAGGGYTEAFF. Drawing the rest from reference TRBV9 and TRBJ1-1, the complete variable domain is DSGVTQTPKHLITATGQRVTLRCSPRSGDLSVYWYQQSLDQGLQFLIQYYNGEERAKGNILERFSAQQFPDLHSELNLSSLELGDSALYFCASSVAGGGYTEAFFGQGTRLTVV.

The chain recombines TRBV7-9 with TRBJ2-7; D gene unclear. The ends were cut back, 5 bases at V and 6 bases at J, with 8 bases in the middle. The CDR3 sequence is 11 residues long. Germline V CDR1 and CDR2: SEHNR, FQNEAQ (reference sequence). The CDR3 reads CASSPLVEQYF. CDR3 nucleotides: TGTGCCAGCAGCCCCCTGGTCGAGCAGTACTTC.

This chain connects TRBV5-1 to TRBJ2-7, with 11 bases lining up with TRBD2. The CDR3 runs 15 residues. Germline V gives CDR1 SGHRS, CDR2 YFSETQ. V dropped 4 bases and J dropped 0; count of bases not matched to a gene: 3. CDR3 sequence reads: CASSRLAGPSYEQYF. The CDR3 region has the DNA TGCGCCAGCAGCCGACTAGCGGGACCCTCCTACGAGCAGTACTTC.

This chain joins TRBV19 and TRBJ1-1, with 7 bases fitting TRBD1. The V segment lost 6 bases and the J segment 5 bases; nucleotides outside the gene matches: 12. The germline CDR1 and CDR2 sequences are LNHDA and SQIVND (reference sequence). The CDR3 sequence is 15 residues long. The chain's CDR3 is CASSPTGAPTTEAFF. The CDR3 DNA reads as TGTGCCAGTAGCCCAACAGGGGCCCCGACTACTGAAGCTTTCTTT.

The gene calls are TRBV9 and TRBJ2-2; 8 bases are a match to TRBD1. V gave up 0 bases and J gave up 3 bases; unmatched junction bases: 1. This CDR3 has 15 amino acids. Germline values: CDR1 SGDLS, CDR2 YYNGEE. CDR3 sequence reads: CASSVAQGDTGELFF. The DNA for the CDR3 is TGTGCCAGCAGCGTAGCACAGGGGGACACCGGGGAGCTGTTTTTT.

The genes are TRBV28 and TRBJ2-5, with TRBD2 matching 12 bases. Trimming cost V 4 bases and J 3 bases; bases outside gene matches: 0. The CDR3 loop spans 14 amino acids. Germline loops: CDR1 MDHEN, CDR2 SYDVKM. The CDR3 DNA follows: TGTGCCAGCAGTTGGACTAGCGGGAAAGAGACCCAGTACTTC. It yields the protein CASSWTSGKETQYF.

The rearrangement joins TRBV10-3 to TRBJ2-1; 9 bases map to TRBD2. Germline trimming cut 3 bases from V and 0 bases from J; bases unmatched to any gene: 3. CDR3 size: 16 residues. CDR1 is ENHRY, CDR2 SYGVKD, per germline. CDR3 amino acids: CAISEGSGSSYNEQFF. The CDR3 region has the DNA TGTGCCATCAGTGAAGGTAGCGGGAGCTCCTACAATGAGCAGTTCTTC.

V gene TRBV15 combines with J gene TRBJ2-7; tentative D call: TRBD1 (5 bases). Germline V gene lookup returns CDR1 LNHNV and CDR2 YYDKDF (reference sequence). The CDR3 is 14 amino acids. V was cut by 4 bases and J by 4 bases, with 14 bases left in between. This CDR3 is CATSKRQKIYEQYF. The CDR3 DNA is TGTGCCACCAGCAAAAGACAGAAAATTTACGAGCAGTACTTC.

The V gene is TRBV2, the J gene TRBJ2-1; D is ambiguous. CDR1 and CDR2 (germline): SNHLY, FYNNEI. The CDR3 runs 12 residues. V lost 4 bases and J 7 bases, leaving 8 bases between the germline ends. CDR3 protein: CASSGSLNEQFF. CDR3 DNA sequence: TGTGCCAGCAGTGGGTCACTTAATGAGCAGTTCTTC.

This chain joins TRBV10-3 and TRBJ2-5, with D tentatively TRBD1 (6 bases). V shed 5 bases and J shed 5 bases, with 12 bases lying between them. Looked up from germline, CDR1 is ENHRY and CDR2 is SYGVKD. The CDR3 loop spans 13 amino acids. This CDR3 reads CAISNRVGETQYF. Here the CDR3 DNA reads TGTGCCATCAGTAACAGGGTGGGCGAGACCCAGTACTTC.

The rearrangement joins TRBV15 to TRBJ2-7; tentatively, D is TRBD1 (6 bases). Germline values: CDR1 LNHNV, CDR2 YYDKDF (reference sequence). The CDR3 covers 15 residues. Trimming removed 0 bases from V and 6 bases from J, with 15 bases in between. CDR3 sequence reads: CATSRDRLRGGEQYF. DNA of the CDR3: TGTGCCACCAGCAGAGATCGACTCAGGGGCGGCGAGCAGTACTTC. The variable domain in full, with the rest retrieved from reference TRBV15 and TRBJ2-7, is DAMVIQNPRYQVTQFGKPVTLSCSQTLNHNVMYWYQQKSSQAPKLLFHYYDKDFNNEADTPDNFQSRRPNTSFCFLDIRSPGLGDTAMYLCATSRDRLRGGEQYFGPGTRLTVT.

The rearrangement joins TRBV2 to TRBJ2-7; 7 bases fit TRBD1. V was pared by 4 bases and J by 2 bases, with 5 bases of the junction left unmatched. CDR1 and CDR2 (germline): SNHLY, FYNNEI. This CDR3 has 14 residues. In nucleotides, the CDR3 is TGTGCCAGCAGTGTAGGGGGCATCGCCTACGAGCAGTACTTC. It translates to CASSVGGIAYEQYF.

The chain couples TRBV5-1 to TRBJ2-2; tentatively, D is TRBD1 (7 bases). The V end lost 0 bases, the J end lost 4 bases, and 13 bases lay between the germline ends. CDR1 is SGHRS, CDR2 YFSETQ, per germline. This CDR3 has 16 residues. The chain's CDR3 is CASSLAAGGSTGELFF. In DNA, the CDR3 is TGCGCCAGCAGCTTGGCGGCAGGGGGGAGCACCGGGGAGCTGTTTTTT.

This sequence joins TRBV23-1 and TRBJ2-3; D is possibly TRBD1 (5 bases). TRBV23-1 is an open reading frame, and its role is uncertain. Trimming left V 7 bases short and J 2 bases short, with 19 bases between. The CDR3 extends over 16 amino acids. CDR3 residues: CASTSIAGCDTDTQYF. The DNA of the CDR3 is TGCGCCAGCACCTCAATCGCAGGGTGTGACACAGATACGCAGTATTTT.

As DNA, the CDR3 is TGTGCCAGCAGTTTAGGGGGGTCTGTGACCGGGGAGCTGTTTTTT. It yields the protein CASSLGGSVTGELFF. This rearrangement joins TRBV6-5 to TRBJ2-2; D could derive from TRBD1 or TRBD2 (6 bases each). V lost 4 bases, J lost 5 bases, and 14 bases lay in between. Germline-derived CDR1 and CDR2 are MNHEY and SVGAGI. The CDR3 runs to 15 residues.

The chain carries TRBV28 and TRBJ1-3; the D is unclear. Trimming pared 7 bases from V and 4 bases from J, leaving 17 bases between. This CDR3 is built from 15 residues. Germline-derived CDR1 and CDR2 are MDHEN and SYDVKM. The CDR3 loop reads CASTVGLVLGNTIYF. CDR3 nucleotide sequence: TGTGCCAGCACCGTAGGCTTAGTTTTAGGAAACACCATATATTTT.

The chain uses TRBV27 and TRBJ2-5, with unresolved D. V lost 8 bases and J lost 5, with 15 bases in between. Germline CDR1 is MNHEY and CDR2 is SMNVEV (reference sequence). This CDR3 is 13 amino acids long. CDR3 residues: CASGLPTGETQYF. The CDR3 nucleotides read TGTGCCAGCGGGTTACCGACTGGGGAGACCCAGTACTTC.

The genes are TRBV9 and TRBJ2-1; 10 nucleotides align to TRBD2. In germline, CDR1 is SGDLS, CDR2 YYNGEE. This CDR3 has 17 amino acids. V shed 0 bases and J 4 bases; nucleotides not matched to a gene: 7. The CDR3 reads CASSVALASGSYNEQFF. In nucleotides, the CDR3 is TGTGCCAGCAGCGTAGCTTTAGCTAGCGGGAGTTACAATGAGCAGTTCTTC.

This chain joins TRBV5-1 and TRBJ1-4, with D perhaps matching TRBD1 (5 bases). The germline CDR1 and CDR2 sequences are SGHRS and YFSETQ. The V end lost 4 bases, the J end lost 3 bases, and 19 bases lay between the germline ends. The CDR3 loop spans 17 amino acids. The CDR3 reads CASSPRGPGQANEKLFF. In DNA, the CDR3 is TGCGCCAGCAGCCCACGGGGCCCGGGTCAAGCTAATGAAAAACTGTTTTTT.